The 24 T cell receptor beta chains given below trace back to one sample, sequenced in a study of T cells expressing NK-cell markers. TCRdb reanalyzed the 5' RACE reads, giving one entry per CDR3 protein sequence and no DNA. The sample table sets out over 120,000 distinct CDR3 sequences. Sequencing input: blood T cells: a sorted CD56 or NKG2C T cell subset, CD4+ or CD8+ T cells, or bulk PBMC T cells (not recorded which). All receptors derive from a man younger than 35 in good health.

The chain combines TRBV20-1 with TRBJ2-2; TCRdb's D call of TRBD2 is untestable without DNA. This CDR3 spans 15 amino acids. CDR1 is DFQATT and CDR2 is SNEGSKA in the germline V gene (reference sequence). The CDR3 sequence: CSAREFAGGAGELFF.

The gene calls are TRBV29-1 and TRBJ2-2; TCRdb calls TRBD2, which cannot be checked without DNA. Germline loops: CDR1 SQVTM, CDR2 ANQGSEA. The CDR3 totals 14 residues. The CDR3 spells CSVFREGGTGELFF.

CDR3 region: CASSQDRSTDTQYF. This chain links TRBV19 with TRBJ2-3. CDR3 size: 14 residues. CDR1 is LNHDA and CDR2 is SQIVND in the germline V gene (reference sequence).

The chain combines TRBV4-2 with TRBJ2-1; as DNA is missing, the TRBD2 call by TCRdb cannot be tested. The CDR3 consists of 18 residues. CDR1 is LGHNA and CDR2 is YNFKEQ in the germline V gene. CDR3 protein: CASSQERVEMEGLNEQFF.

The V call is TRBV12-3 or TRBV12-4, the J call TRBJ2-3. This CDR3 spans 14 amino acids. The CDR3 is CASSLAPFTDTQYF.

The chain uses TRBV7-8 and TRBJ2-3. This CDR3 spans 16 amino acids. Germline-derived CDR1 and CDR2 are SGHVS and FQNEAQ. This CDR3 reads CASSLRLGELTDTQYF.

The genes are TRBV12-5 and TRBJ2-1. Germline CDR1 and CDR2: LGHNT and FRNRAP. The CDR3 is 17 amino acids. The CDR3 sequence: CASGLVRSGRAYNEQFF.

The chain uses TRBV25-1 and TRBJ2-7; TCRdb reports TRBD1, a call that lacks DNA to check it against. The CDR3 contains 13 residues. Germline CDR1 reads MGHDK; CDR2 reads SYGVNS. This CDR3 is CASSEAGEIEQYF.

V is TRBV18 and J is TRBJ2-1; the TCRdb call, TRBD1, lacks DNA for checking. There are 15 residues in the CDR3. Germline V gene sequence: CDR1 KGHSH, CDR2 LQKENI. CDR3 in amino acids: CASSPGAGSWDEQFF. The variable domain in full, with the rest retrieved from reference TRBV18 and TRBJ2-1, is NAGVMQNPRHLVRRRGQEARLRCSPMKGHSHVYWYRQLPEEGLKFMVYLQKENIIDESGMPKERFSAEFPKEGPSILRIQQVVRGDSAAYFCASSPGAGSWDEQFFGPGTRLTVL.

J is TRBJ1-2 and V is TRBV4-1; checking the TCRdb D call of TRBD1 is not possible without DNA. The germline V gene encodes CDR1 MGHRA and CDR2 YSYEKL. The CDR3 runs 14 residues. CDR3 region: CASSPGTGGRGYTF.

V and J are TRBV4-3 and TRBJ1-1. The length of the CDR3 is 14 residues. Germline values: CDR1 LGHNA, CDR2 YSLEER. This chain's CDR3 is CASSQDRMSTEAFF.

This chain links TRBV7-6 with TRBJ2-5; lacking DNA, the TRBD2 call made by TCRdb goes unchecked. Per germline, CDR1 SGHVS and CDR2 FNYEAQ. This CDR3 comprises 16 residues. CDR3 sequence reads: CASSFGLAGAWETQYF.

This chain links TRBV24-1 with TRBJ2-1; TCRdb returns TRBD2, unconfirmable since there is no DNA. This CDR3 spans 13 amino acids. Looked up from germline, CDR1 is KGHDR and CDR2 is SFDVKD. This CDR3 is CATEGSGIDEQFF.

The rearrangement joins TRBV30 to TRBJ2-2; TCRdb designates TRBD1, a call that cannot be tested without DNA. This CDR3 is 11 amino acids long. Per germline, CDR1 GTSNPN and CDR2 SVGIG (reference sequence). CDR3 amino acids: CALQGAGELFF.

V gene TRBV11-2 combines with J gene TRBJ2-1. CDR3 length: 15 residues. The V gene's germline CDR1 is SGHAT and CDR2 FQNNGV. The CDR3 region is CASSLVGSLYNEQFF.

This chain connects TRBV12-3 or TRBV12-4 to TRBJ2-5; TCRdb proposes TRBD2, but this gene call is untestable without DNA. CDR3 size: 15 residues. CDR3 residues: CASSSTREGLETQYF.

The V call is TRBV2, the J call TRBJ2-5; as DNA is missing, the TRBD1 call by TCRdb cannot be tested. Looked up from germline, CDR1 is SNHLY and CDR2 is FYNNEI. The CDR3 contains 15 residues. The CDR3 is CASSEGTVAQETQYF. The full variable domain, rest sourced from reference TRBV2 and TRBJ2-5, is EPEVTQTPSHQVTQMGQEVILRCVPISNHLYFYWYRQILGQKVEFLVSFYNNEISEKSEIFDDQFSVERPDGSNFTLKIRSTKLEDSAMYFCASSEGTVAQETQYFGPGTRLLVL.

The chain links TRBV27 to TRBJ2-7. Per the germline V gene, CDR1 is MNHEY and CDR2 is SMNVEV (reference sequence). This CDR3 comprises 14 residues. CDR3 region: CASSRIGGAHEQYF.

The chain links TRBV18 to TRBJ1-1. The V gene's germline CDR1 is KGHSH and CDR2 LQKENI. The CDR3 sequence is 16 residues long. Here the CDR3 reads CASSPPGRGGNTEAFF.

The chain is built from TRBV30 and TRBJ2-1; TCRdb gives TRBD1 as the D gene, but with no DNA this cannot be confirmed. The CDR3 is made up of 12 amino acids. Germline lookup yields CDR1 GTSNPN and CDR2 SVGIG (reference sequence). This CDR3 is CAWFDSPNEQFF.

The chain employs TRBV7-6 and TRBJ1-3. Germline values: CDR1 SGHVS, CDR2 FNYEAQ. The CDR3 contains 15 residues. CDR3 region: CASSLDQNSGNTIYF.

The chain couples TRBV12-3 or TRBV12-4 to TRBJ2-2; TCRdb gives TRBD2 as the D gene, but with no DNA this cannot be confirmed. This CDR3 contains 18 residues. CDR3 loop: CASSLRTSGRDNTGELFF.

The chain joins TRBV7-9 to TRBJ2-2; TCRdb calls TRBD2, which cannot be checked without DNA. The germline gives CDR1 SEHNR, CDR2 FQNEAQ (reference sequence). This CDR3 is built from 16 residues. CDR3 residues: CASSLRTSIDTGELFF.

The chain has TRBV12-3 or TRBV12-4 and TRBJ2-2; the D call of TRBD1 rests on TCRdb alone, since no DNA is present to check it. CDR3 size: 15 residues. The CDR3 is CASSLIRTEDGELFF.